This is a list of T cell receptor beta chains from one sample in a study of blood T cell repertoires in COVID-19. Clones were sequenced by immunoSEQ multiplex PCR, and TCRdb holds only the in-frame ones, with some missing. The data hold about 160,000 clones, with less than 85% observed a single time. Material for sequencing was peripheral blood. The receptors were sampled from an elderly woman with active or convalescent COVID-19. The CDR3 runs from the conserved cysteine through the conserved F or W. The D gene is left open where the match is weak. Some rows mark clone size as missing; the rest say once, few, many or name a class of expanded clone.

d_call j_call v_call clone_size cdr3_aa cdr3_nt
TRBD1 TRBJ1-5 TRBV18 . CASSPGTENQPQHF TGTGCCAGCTCACCAGGGACAGAGAATCAGCCCCAGCATTTT
. TRBJ2-1 TRBV5-4 . CASSLKGGNEQFF TGTGCCAGCAGCTTGAAGGGGGGGAATGAGCAGTTCTTC
. TRBJ2-2 TRBV9 . CASSPRGQAGTGELFF TGTGCCAGCAGCCCACGAGGACAGGCGGGGACCGGGGAGCTGTTTTTT
. TRBJ1-5 TRBV28 . CASSQPGRRQPQHF TGTGCCAGCAGTCAACCGGGGAGAAGGCAGCCCCAGCATTTT
TRBD2 TRBJ2-1 TRBV5-1 . CASSQTSGTSGSFF TGCGCCAGCAGTCAAACTTCCGGGACTAGTGGTTCGTTCTTC
. TRBJ2-5 TRBV7-9 once CASSLVTPQETQYF TGTGCCAGCAGCTTAGTGACACCCCAAGAGACCCAGTACTTC
TRBD1 TRBJ2-2 TRBV5-1 . CASSPWTGPNTGELFF TGCGCCAGCAGCCCGTGGACAGGGCCCAACACCGGGGAGCTGTTTTTT
TRBD2 TRBJ2-3 TRBV10-1 . CASSLAGGETDTQYF TGCGCCAGCAGTCTAGCGGGAGGGGAGACAGATACGCAGTATTTT
TRBD1 TRBJ2-6 TRBV19 . CASSTTGTGSGANVLTF TGTGCCAGTAGTACAACCGGGACAGGGTCAGGGGCCAACGTCCTGACTTTC
. TRBJ2-1 TRBV7-8 . CASSLTKRDTAYNEQFF TGTGCCAGCAGCTTAACAAAGCGGGACACGGCGTACAATGAGCAGTTCTTC
TRBD1 TRBJ1-5 TRBV7-2 . CASSPDRGNQPQHF TGTGCCAGCAGCCCCGACAGGGGTAATCAGCCCCAGCATTTT
. TRBJ1-2 TRBV6-4 . CASMGAGTPYGYTF TGTGCCAGCATGGGCGCAGGTACCCCTTATGGCTACACCTTC
. TRBJ1-2 TRBV24-1 . CATSDLQAAAVGYGYTF TGTGCCACCAGTGATTTGCAGGCAGCTGCAGTTGGCTATGGCTACACCTTC
. TRBJ2-1 TRBV28 . CASSLLQGHNEQFF TGTGCCAGCAGTTTATTGCAGGGCCACAATGAGCAGTTCTTC
TRBD2 TRBJ2-1 TRBV30 . CAGGTNSYNEQFF TGTGCGGGTGGGACTAACTCCTACAATGAGCAGTTCTTC
. TRBJ1-4 TRBV15 . CATRRGTNEKLFF TGTGCCACCAGACGGGGGACTAATGAAAAACTGTTTTTT
. TRBJ1-4 TRBV5-1 . CASSPGTPNEKLFF TGCGCCAGCAGCCCCGGGACTCCGAATGAAAAACTGTTTTTT
. TRBJ1-6 TRBV4-2 . CASSQARGNSPLHF TGTGCCAGCAGCCAGGCAAGGGGGAATTCACCCCTCCACTTT
. TRBJ2-1 TRBV6-1 . CASSEPGLWEQFF TGTGCCAGCAGTGAACCTGGGCTATGGGAGCAGTTCTTC
. TRBJ2-7 TRBV10-1 many CASSESGYEQYF TGCGCCAGCAGTGAGTCCGGCTACGAGCAGTACTTC
. TRBJ1-2 TRBV6-6 . CASSYSRDWNTF TGTGCCAGCAGTTATTCCCGGGATTGGAACACCTTC
. TRBJ2-7 TRBV5-3 . CARSLAGGYEQYF TGTGCCAGAAGCTTGGCAGGGGGGTACGAGCAGTACTTC
TRBD1 TRBJ1-2 TRBV19 . CASAVGQGTRYTF TGTGCCAGCGCCGTGGGACAGGGGACTCGGTACACCTTC
TRBD2 TRBJ2-3 TRBV5-1 . CASSPGLAGIHTQYF TGCGCCAGCAGCCCGGGACTAGCGGGGATACATACGCAGTATTTT
TRBD1 TRBJ1-1 TRBV29-1 . CSVVQGASNTEAFF TGCAGCGTTGTTCAGGGGGCATCTAACACTGAAGCTTTCTTT
TRBD1 TRBJ1-2 TRBV7-8 . CASSLILPTGTGSYGYTF TGTGCCAGCAGCTTAATACTCCCCACCGGGACAGGGAGCTATGGCTACACCTTC
TRBD2 TRBJ2-1 TRBV6-2/TRBV6-3 . CASSLSGTSGDNEQFF TGTGCCAGCAGCCTTAGCGGAACTAGCGGTGACAATGAGCAGTTCTTC
. TRBJ1-2 TRBV28 . CASRPQQGASYGYTF TGTGCCAGCAGACCTCAACAGGGTGCTAGTTATGGCTACACCTTC
TRBD2 TRBJ2-2 TRBV30 . CAGALGLAGLNTGELFF TGTGCCGGAGCCCTGGGACTAGCGGGATTGAACACCGGGGAGCTGTTTTTT
. TRBJ1-1 TRBV7-7 . CASSLTTNTEAFF TGTGCCAGCAGCTTAACAACGAACACTGAAGCTTTCTTT
. TRBJ1-1 TRBV4-1 . CASSLLRNLNTEAFF TGCGCCAGCAGCCTACTCAGGAATCTGAACACTGAAGCTTTCTTT
TRBD2 TRBJ2-5 TRBV5-1 once CASSLGLAGGETQYF TGCGCCAGCAGCTTGGGGCTAGCGGGAGGGGAGACCCAGTACTTC
. TRBJ2-7 TRBV19 . CASSISRGYEQYF TGTGCCAGTAGTATAAGCAGGGGATACGAGCAGTACTTC
TRBD1 TRBJ2-7 TRBV5-6 few CASSPAGQGFYEQYF TGTGCCAGCAGCCCCGCGGGACAGGGTTTTTACGAGCAGTACTTC
TRBD1 TRBJ1-1 TRBV7-9 . CASSTRQGAGLPEAFF TGTGCCAGCAGCACCCGACAGGGGGCGGGTTTACCTGAAGCTTTCTTT
. TRBJ1-4 TRBV7-9 . CASSAGTINEKLFF TGTGCCAGCAGCGCCGGGACAATCAACGAAAAACTGTTTTTT
TRBD1 TRBJ1-2 TRBV28 . CASSPGTDYGYTF TGTGCCAGCAGTCCCGGGACAGACTATGGCTACACCTTC
. TRBJ2-7 TRBV7-9 . CASSLVRGSYEQYF TGTGCCAGCAGCTTAGTGCGGGGCTCCTACGAGCAGTACTTC
. TRBJ2-3 TRBV24-1 few CATSDPPADTQYF TGTGCCACCAGTGACCCCCCCGCAGATACGCAGTATTTT
TRBD1 TRBJ1-6 TRBV5-4 . CASSYRGSNSPLHF TGTGCCAGCAGCTACAGGGGTAGTAATTCACCCCTCCACTTT
. TRBJ1-3 TRBV30 . CAWAGQIGNTIYF TGTGCCTGGGCTGGACAGATAGGAAACACCATATATTTT
. TRBJ2-7 TRBV7-9 . CASSLTVTGYYYEQYF TGTGCCAGCAGCTTAACGGTCACAGGTTATTACTACGAGCAGTACTTC
TRBD1 TRBJ1-1 TRBV10-2 . CASSLDRGEAFF TGCGCCAGCAGTCTAGACAGGGGCGAAGCTTTCTTT
. TRBJ2-3 TRBV19 . CASSSKTGSVGTDTQYF TGTGCCAGTAGTAGCAAAACAGGGAGTGTAGGCACAGATACGCAGTATTTT
. TRBJ1-5 TRBV6-5 . CASSPGRVWPQHF TGTGCCAGCAGTCCGGGTCGGGTCTGGCCCCAGCATTTT
. TRBJ2-7 TRBV18 few CASSPTTRGEQYF TGTGCCAGCTCACCGACCACCCGGGGCGAGCAGTACTTC
TRBD1 TRBJ2-4 TRBV28 once CASSATGGRNIQYF TGTGCCAGCAGTGCCACAGGGGGCCGGAACATTCAGTACTTC
. TRBJ2-1 TRBV5-4 . CASSSKQGSDYNEQFF TGTGCCAGCAGCTCCAAACAGGGTTCAGACTACAATGAGCAGTTCTTC
TRBD2 TRBJ2-1 TRBV11-3 once CASSLDPVEAGHEQFF TGTGCCAGCAGCTTAGATCCGGTCGAAGCGGGACATGAGCAGTTCTTC
TRBD2 TRBJ2-7 TRBV2 . CASSEAPAGVYEQYF TGTGCCAGCAGTGAGGCGCCAGCGGGGGTCTACGAGCAGTACTTC
TRBD1 TRBJ2-7 TRBV19 once CASSMSHGQGTYEQYF TGTGCCAGTAGTATGTCCCACGGACAGGGAACCTACGAGCAGTACTTC
. TRBJ2-7 TRBV4-2 . CASSPAHVDSSYEQYF TGTGCCAGCAGCCCTGCCCATGTGGACAGCTCCTACGAGCAGTACTTC
. TRBJ1-6 TRBV5-5 . CASSPAEVRNSPLHF TGTGCCAGCAGCCCGGCTGAGGTTCGGAATTCACCCCTCCACTTT
TRBD2 TRBJ2-1 TRBV30 . CAWNPISGRAWNEQFF TGTGCCTGGAATCCGATTAGCGGGAGGGCCTGGAATGAGCAGTTCTTC
. TRBJ2-1 TRBV6-1 . CASSEAWETGKFYNEQFF TGTGCCAGCAGTGAAGCTTGGGAGACGGGGAAATTTTACAATGAGCAGTTCTTC